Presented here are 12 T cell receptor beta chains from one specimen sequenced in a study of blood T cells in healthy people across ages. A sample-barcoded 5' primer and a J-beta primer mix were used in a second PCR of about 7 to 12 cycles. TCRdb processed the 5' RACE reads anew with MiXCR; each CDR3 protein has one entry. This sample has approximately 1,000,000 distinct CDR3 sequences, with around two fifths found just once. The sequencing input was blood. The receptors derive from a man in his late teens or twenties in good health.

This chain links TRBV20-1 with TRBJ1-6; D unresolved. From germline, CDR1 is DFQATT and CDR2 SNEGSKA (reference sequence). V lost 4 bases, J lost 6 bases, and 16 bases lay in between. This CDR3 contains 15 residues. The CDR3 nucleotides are TGCAGTGCTATTAGGAGAAAAATTCCTAATTCACCCCTCCACTTT. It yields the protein CSAIRRKIPNSPLHF.

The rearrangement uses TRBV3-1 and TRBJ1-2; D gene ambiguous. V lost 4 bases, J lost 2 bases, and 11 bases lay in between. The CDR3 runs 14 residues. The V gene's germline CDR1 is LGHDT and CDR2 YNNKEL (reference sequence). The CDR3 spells CASSLGKKNYGYTF. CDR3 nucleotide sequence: TGTGCCAGCAGCCTTGGGAAGAAGAACTATGGCTACACCTTC.

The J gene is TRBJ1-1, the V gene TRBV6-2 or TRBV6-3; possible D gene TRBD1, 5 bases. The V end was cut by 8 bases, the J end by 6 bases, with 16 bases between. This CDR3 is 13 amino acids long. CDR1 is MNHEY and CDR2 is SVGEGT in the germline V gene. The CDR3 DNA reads TGTGCCAGCTATTCCGTCTGGGACGCTGAAGCTTTCTTT. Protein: CASYSVWDAEAFF.

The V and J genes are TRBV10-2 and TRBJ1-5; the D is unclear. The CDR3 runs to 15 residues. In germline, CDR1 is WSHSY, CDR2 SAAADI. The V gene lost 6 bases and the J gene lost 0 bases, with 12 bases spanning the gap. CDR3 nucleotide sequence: TGCGCCAGCAGCGAAGATGGTAATAGCAATCAGCCCCAGCATTTT. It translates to CASSEDGNSNQPQHF.

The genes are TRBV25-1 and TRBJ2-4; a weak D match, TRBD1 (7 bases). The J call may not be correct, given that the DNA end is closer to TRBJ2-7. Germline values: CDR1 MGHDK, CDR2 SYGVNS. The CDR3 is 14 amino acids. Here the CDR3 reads CASSDGGQNYEQYF. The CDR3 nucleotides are TGTGCCAGCAGTGACGGGGGACAGAACTACGAGCAGTACTTC.

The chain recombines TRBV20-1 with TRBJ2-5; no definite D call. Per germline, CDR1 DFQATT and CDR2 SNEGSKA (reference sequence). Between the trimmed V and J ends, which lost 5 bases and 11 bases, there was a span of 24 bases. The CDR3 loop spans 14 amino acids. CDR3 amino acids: CSALDTNGRSEQYF. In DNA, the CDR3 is TGCAGTGCTCTCGATACAAATGGACGTTCTGAGCAGTACTTC.

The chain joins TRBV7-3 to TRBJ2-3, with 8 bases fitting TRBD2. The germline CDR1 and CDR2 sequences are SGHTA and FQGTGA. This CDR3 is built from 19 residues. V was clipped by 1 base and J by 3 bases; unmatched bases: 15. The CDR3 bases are TGTGCCAGCAGCTTAATAGGGGCAACGGCGAGCGGGGGTACAGATACGCAGTATTTT. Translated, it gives CASSLIGATASGGTDTQYF.

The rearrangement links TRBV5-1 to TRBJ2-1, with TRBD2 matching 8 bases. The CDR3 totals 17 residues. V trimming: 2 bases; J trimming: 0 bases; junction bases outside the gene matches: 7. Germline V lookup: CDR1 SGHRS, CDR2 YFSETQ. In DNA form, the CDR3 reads TGCGCCAGCAGCTTAACAGGGACTAGGAGCTCCTACAATGAGCAGTTCTTC. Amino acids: CASSLTGTRSSYNEQFF.

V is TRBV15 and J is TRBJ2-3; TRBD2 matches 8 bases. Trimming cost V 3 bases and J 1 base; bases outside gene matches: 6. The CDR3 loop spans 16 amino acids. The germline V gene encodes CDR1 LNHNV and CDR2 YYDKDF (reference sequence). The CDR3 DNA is TGTGCCACCAGCAGTACCTATAGCGGGGGCACAGATACGCAGTATTTT. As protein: CATSSTYSGGTDTQYF.

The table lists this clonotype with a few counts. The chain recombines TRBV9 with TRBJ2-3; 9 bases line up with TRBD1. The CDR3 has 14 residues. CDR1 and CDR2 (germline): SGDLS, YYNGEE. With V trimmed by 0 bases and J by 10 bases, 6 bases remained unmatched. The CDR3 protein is CASSVGAGQGPQYF. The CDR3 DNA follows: TGTGCCAGCAGCGTAGGTGCGGGACAGGGTCCGCAGTATTTT.

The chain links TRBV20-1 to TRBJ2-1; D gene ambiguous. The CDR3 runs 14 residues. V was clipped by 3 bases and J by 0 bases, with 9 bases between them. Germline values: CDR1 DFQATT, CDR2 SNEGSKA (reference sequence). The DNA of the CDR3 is TGCAGTGCTAGCCGGCCGAGCTCCTACAATGAGCAGTTCTTC. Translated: CSASRPSSYNEQFF.

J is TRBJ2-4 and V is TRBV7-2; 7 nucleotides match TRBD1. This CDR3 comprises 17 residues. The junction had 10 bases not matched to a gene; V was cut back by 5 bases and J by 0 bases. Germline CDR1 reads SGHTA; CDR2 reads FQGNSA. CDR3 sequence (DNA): TGTGCCAGCAGCGAATTACCGACAGGGCTAGCCAAAAACATTCAGTACTTC. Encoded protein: CASSELPTGLAKNIQYF. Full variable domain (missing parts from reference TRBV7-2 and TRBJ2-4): GAGVSQSPSNKVTEKGKDVELRCDPISGHTALYWYRQSLGQGLEFLIYFQGNSAPDKSGLPSDRFSAERTGGSVSTLTIQRTQQEDSAVYLCASSELPTGLAKNIQYFGAGTRLSVL.